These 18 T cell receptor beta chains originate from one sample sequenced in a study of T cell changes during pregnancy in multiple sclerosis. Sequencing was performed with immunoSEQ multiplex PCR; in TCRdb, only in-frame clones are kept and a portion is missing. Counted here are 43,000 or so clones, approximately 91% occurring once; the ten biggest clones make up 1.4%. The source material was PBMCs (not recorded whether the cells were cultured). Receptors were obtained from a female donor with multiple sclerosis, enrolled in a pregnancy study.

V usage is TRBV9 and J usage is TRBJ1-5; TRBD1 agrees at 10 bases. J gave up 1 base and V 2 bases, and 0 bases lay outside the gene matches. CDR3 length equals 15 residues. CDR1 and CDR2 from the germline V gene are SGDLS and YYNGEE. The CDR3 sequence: CASSVGQGSNQPQHF. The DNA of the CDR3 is TGTGCCAGCAGCGTGGGACAGGGGAGCAATCAGCCCCAGCATTTT.

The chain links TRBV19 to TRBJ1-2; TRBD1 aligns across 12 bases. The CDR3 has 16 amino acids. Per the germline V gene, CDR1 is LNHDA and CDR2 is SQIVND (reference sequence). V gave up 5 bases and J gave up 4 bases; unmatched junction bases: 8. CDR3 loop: CASSPPGQGASYGYTF. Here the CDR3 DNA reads TGTGCCAGTAGTCCCCCGGGACAGGGGGCATCCTATGGCTACACCTTC.

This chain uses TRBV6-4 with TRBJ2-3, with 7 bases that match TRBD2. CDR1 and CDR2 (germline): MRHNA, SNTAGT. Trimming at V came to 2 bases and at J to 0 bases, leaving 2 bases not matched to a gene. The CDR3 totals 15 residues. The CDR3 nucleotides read TGTGCCAGCAGTGACGGGAGGGCTAGCACAGATACGCAGTATTTT. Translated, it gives CASSDGRASTDTQYF.

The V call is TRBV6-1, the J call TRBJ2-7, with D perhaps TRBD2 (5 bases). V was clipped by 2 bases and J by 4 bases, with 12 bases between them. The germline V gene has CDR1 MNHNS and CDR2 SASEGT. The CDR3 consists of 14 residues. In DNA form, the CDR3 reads TGTGCCAGCAGTGAACGCGGGTGGACGTACGAGCAGTACTTC. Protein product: CASSERGWTYEQYF.

The CDR3 DNA reads as TGTGCCAGCAGTTACTCTCGACAGGGGGCATACGAGCAGTACTTC. Its translation is CASSYSRQGAYEQYF. The V and J genes are TRBV6-6 and TRBJ2-7, with 10 nucleotides matching TRBD1. The germline V gene has CDR1 MNHNY and CDR2 SVGAGI (reference sequence). This CDR3 has 15 amino acids. The V and J ends lost 0 bases and 4 bases, in that order; junction bases with no gene match: 3.

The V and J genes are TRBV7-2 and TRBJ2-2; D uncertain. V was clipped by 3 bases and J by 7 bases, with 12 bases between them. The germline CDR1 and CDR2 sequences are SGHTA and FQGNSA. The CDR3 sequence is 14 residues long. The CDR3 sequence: CASSLEAISGELFF. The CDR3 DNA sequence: TGTGCCAGCAGCTTGGAAGCGATAAGCGGGGAGCTGTTTTTT.

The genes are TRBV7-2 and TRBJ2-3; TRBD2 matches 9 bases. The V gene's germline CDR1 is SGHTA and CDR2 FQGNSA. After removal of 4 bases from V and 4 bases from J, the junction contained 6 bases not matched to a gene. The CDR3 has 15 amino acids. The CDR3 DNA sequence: TGTGCCAGCAGCTCAAAGCGGGAGGTTGCAGATACGCAGTATTTT. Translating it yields CASSSKREVADTQYF.

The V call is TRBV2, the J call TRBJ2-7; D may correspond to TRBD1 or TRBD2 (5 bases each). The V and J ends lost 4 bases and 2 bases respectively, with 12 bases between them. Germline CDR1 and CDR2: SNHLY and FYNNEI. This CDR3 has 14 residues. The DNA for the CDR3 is TGTGCCAGCAGTGGACGGGACGGCGCCTACGAGCAGTACTTC. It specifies CASSGRDGAYEQYF.

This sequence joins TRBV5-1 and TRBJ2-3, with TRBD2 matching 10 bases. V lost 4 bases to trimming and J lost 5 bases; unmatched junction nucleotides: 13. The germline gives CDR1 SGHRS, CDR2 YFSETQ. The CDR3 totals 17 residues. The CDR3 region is CASSKDGLAEMGDTQYF. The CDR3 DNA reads TGCGCCAGCAGCAAGGACGGACTAGCGGAGATGGGAGATACGCAGTATTTT.

The CDR3 DNA reads TGTGCCAGTAGTATACTACCGGACAGCAACTCTGGAAACACCATATATTTT. This encodes CASSILPDSNSGNTIYF. The chain couples TRBV19 to TRBJ1-3, with D tentatively TRBD1 (6 bases). V lost 2 bases and J 0 bases, leaving 14 bases between the germline ends. The germline gives CDR1 LNHDA, CDR2 SQIVND (reference sequence). The CDR3 totals 17 residues.

The CDR3 sequence is CASSQGRNEQFF. CDR3 DNA sequence: TGTGCCAGCAGTCAGGGGAGGAATGAGCAGTTCTTC. V is TRBV7-9 and J is TRBJ2-1; perhaps D is TRBD1 or TRBD2 (6 bases each). Germline V gene data show CDR1 as SEHNR and CDR2 as FQNEAQ (reference sequence). V was pared by 6 bases and J by 7 bases, with 10 bases between. This CDR3 is 12 amino acids long.

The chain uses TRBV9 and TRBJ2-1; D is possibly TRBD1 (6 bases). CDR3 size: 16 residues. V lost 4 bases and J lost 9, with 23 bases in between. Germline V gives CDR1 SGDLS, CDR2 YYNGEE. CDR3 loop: CASSPLGGPPMGEQFF. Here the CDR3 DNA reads TGTGCCAGCAGCCCACTAGGGGGACCCCCGATGGGTGAGCAGTTCTTC. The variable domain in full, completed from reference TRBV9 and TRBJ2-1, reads DSGVTQTPKHLITATGQRVTLRCSPRSGDLSVYWYQQSLDQGLQFLIQYYNGEERAKGNILERFSAQQFPDLHSELNLSSLELGDSALYFCASSPLGGPPMGEQFFGPGTRLTVL.

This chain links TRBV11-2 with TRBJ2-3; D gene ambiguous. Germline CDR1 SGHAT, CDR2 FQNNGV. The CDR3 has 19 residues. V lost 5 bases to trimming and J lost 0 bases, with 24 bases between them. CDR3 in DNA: TGTGCCAGCAGCCCCACACCGCTAGGCCTCCACGCTAGCACAGATACGCAGTATTTT. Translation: CASSPTPLGLHASTDTQYF.

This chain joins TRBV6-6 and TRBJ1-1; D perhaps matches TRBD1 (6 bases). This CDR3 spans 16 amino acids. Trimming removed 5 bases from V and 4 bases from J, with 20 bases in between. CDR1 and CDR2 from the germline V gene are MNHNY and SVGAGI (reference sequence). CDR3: CASSGTAPGQLTEAFF. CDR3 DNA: TGTGCCAGCAGTGGGACCGCTCCCGGACAGCTCACTGAAGCTTTCTTT.

CDR3 sequence: CASSLEPSGYTDTQYF. CDR3 DNA sequence: TGCGCCAGCAGCTTGGAACCTAGCGGTTACACAGATACGCAGTATTTT. The chain has TRBV5-1 and TRBJ2-3; 7 bases match TRBD2. The V segment lost 0 bases and the J segment 2 bases; nucleotides outside the gene matches: 6. The V gene's germline CDR1 is SGHRS and CDR2 YFSETQ. This CDR3 is 16 amino acids long.

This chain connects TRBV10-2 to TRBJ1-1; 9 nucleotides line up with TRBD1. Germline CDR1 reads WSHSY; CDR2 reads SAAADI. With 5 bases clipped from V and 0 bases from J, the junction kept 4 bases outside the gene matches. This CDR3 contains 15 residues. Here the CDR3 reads CASSSQGAVNTEAFF. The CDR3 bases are TGCGCCAGCAGTTCACAGGGGGCGGTGAACACTGAAGCTTTCTTT.

The CDR3 DNA reads as TGCGCCAGCAGCTTGAATGCGGGTTTCGAAGAGACCCAGTACTTC. It specifies CASSLNAGFEETQYF. V and J are TRBV5-1 and TRBJ2-5, with D possibly TRBD2 on 5 matching bases. Between the trimmed V and J ends, which lost 1 base and 3 bases, there was a span of 13 bases. CDR3 length equals 15 residues. From germline, CDR1 is SGHRS and CDR2 YFSETQ.

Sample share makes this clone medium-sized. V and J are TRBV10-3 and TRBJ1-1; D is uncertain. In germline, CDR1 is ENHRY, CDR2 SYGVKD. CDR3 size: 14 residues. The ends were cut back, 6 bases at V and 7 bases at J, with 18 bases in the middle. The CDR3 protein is CAIRDIEGTVEAFF. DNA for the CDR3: TGTGCCATCAGGGATATCGAGGGAACAGTTGAAGCTTTCTTT.